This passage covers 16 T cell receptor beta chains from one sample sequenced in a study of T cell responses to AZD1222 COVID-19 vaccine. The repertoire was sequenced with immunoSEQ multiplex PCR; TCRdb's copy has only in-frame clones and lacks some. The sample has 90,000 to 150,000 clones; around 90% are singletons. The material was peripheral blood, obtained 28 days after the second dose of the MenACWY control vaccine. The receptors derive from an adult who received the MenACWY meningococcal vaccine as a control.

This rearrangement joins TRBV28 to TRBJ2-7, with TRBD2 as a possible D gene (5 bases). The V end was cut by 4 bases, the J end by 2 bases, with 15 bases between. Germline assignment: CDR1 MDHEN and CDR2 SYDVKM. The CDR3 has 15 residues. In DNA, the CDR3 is TGTGCCAGCAGTTCAGTAAGGACTCATCCCTACGAGCAGTACGTC. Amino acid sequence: CASSSVRTHPYEQYV.

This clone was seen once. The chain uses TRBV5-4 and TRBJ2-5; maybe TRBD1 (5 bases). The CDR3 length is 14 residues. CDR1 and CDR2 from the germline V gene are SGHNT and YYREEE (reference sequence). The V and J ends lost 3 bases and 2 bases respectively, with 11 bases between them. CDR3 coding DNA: TGTGCCAGCAGCTCGACAGCCTCGCAAGAGACCCAGTACTTC. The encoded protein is CASSSTASQETQYF.

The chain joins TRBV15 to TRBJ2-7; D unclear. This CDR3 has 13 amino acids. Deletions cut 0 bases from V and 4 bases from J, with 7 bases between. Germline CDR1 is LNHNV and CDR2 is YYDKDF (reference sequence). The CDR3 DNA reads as TGTGCCACCAGCAGAGATAAGCAATACGAGCAGTACGTC. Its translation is CATSRDKQYEQYV.

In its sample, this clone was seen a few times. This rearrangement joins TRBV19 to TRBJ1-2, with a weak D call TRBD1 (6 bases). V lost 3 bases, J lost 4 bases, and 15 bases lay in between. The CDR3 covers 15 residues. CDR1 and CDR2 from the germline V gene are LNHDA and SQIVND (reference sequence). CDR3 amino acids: CASSILGSTGYGYTF. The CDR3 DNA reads TGTGCCAGTAGTATTCTCGGGTCGACAGGCTATGGCTACACCTTC.

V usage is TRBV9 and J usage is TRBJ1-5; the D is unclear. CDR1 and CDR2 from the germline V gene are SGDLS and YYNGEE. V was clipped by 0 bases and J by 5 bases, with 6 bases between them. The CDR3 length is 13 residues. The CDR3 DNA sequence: TGTGCCAGCAGCGTAGATGACGATCAGCCCCAGCATTTT. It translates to CASSVDDDQPQHF.

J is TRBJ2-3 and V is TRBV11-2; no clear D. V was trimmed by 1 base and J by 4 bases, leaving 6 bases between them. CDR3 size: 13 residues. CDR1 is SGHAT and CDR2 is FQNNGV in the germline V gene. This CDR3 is CASSLAGADTQYF. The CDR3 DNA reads TGTGCCAGCAGCTTAGCTGGGGCAGATACGCAGTATTTT.

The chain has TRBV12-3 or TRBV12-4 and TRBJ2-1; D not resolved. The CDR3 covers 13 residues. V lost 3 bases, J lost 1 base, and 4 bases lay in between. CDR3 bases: TGTGCCAGCAGTTTTTCTTCCTACAATGAGCAGTTCTTC. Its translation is CASSFSSYNEQFF.

This CDR3 reads CASSRRQQETQYF. DNA for the CDR3: TGTGCCAGCAGCCGTAGACAGCAAGAGACCCAGTACTTC. The chain links TRBV3-1 (or the pseudogene TRBV3-2) to TRBJ2-5; D is possibly TRBD1 (5 bases). Germline CDR1 and CDR2: LGHDT and YNNKEL (reference sequence). The ends were cut back, 4 bases at V and 2 bases at J, with 8 bases in the middle. The CDR3 loop spans 13 amino acids.

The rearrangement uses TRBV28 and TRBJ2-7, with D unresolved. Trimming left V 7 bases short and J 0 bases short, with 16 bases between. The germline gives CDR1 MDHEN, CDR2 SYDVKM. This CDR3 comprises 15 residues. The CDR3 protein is CASTAPGSRSYEQYF. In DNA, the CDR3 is TGTGCCAGCACCGCTCCCGGGTCACGCTCCTACGAGCAGTACTTC.

CDR3 sequence reads: CASRVQGPYEQYV. In DNA form, the CDR3 reads TGTGCCAGCAGAGTCCAGGGCCCCTACGAGCAGTACGTC. The rearrangement joins TRBV2 to TRBJ2-7, with D maybe TRBD1 (5 bases). Germline CDR1 SNHLY, CDR2 FYNNEI. V was clipped by 6 bases and J by 2 bases, with 11 bases between them. This CDR3 is 13 amino acids long.

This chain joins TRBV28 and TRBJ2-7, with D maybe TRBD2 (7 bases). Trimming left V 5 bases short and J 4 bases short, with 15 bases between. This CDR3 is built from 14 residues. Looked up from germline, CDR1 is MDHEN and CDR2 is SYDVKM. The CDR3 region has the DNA TGTGCCAGCAGTACCCAGGGAGGGGGTTACGAGCAGTACTTC. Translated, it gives CASSTQGGGYEQYF.

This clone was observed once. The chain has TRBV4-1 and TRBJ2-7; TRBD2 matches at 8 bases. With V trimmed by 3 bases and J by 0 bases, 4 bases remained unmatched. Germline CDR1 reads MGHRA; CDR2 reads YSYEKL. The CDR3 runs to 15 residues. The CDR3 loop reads CASSQQAGDSYEQYF. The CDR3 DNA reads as TGCGCCAGCAGCCAGCAAGCGGGAGACTCCTACGAGCAGTACTTC.

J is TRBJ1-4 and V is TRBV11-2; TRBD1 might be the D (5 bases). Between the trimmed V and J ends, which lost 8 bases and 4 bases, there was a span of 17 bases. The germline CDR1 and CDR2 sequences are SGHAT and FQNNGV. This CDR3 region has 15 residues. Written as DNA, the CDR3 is TGTGCCAGCCGCGCCGGGGCCTTCAATAATGAAAAACTGTTTTTT. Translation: CASRAGAFNNEKLFF. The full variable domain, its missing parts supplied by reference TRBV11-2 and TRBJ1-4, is EAGVAQSPRYKIIEKRQSVAFWCNPISGHATLYWYQQILGQGPKLLIQFQNNGVVDDSQLPKDRFSAERLKGVDSTLKIQPAKLEDSAVYLCASRAGAFNNEKLFFGSGTQLSVL.

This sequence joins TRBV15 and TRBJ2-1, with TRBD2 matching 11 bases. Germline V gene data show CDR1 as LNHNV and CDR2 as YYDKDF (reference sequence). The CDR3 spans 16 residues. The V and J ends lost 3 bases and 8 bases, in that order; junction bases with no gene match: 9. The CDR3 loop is CATSRGLAAIGDEQFF. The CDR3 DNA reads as TGTGCCACCAGCAGGGGACTAGCGGCTATCGGGGATGAGCAGTTCTTC.

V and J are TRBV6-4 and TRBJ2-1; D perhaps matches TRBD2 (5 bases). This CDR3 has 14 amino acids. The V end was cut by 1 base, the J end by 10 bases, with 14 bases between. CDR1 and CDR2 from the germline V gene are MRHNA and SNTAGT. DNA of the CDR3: TGTGCCAGCAGTGACTTTGCCTCCTCGGGGGAGCAGTTCTTC. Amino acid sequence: CASSDFASSGEQFF.

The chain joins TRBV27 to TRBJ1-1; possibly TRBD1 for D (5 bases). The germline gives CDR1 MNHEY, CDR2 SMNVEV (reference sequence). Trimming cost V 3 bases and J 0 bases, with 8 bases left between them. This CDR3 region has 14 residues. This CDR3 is CASSLGDLNTEAFF. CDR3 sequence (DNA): TGTGCCAGCAGTTTGGGGGATCTGAACACTGAAGCTTTCTTT.